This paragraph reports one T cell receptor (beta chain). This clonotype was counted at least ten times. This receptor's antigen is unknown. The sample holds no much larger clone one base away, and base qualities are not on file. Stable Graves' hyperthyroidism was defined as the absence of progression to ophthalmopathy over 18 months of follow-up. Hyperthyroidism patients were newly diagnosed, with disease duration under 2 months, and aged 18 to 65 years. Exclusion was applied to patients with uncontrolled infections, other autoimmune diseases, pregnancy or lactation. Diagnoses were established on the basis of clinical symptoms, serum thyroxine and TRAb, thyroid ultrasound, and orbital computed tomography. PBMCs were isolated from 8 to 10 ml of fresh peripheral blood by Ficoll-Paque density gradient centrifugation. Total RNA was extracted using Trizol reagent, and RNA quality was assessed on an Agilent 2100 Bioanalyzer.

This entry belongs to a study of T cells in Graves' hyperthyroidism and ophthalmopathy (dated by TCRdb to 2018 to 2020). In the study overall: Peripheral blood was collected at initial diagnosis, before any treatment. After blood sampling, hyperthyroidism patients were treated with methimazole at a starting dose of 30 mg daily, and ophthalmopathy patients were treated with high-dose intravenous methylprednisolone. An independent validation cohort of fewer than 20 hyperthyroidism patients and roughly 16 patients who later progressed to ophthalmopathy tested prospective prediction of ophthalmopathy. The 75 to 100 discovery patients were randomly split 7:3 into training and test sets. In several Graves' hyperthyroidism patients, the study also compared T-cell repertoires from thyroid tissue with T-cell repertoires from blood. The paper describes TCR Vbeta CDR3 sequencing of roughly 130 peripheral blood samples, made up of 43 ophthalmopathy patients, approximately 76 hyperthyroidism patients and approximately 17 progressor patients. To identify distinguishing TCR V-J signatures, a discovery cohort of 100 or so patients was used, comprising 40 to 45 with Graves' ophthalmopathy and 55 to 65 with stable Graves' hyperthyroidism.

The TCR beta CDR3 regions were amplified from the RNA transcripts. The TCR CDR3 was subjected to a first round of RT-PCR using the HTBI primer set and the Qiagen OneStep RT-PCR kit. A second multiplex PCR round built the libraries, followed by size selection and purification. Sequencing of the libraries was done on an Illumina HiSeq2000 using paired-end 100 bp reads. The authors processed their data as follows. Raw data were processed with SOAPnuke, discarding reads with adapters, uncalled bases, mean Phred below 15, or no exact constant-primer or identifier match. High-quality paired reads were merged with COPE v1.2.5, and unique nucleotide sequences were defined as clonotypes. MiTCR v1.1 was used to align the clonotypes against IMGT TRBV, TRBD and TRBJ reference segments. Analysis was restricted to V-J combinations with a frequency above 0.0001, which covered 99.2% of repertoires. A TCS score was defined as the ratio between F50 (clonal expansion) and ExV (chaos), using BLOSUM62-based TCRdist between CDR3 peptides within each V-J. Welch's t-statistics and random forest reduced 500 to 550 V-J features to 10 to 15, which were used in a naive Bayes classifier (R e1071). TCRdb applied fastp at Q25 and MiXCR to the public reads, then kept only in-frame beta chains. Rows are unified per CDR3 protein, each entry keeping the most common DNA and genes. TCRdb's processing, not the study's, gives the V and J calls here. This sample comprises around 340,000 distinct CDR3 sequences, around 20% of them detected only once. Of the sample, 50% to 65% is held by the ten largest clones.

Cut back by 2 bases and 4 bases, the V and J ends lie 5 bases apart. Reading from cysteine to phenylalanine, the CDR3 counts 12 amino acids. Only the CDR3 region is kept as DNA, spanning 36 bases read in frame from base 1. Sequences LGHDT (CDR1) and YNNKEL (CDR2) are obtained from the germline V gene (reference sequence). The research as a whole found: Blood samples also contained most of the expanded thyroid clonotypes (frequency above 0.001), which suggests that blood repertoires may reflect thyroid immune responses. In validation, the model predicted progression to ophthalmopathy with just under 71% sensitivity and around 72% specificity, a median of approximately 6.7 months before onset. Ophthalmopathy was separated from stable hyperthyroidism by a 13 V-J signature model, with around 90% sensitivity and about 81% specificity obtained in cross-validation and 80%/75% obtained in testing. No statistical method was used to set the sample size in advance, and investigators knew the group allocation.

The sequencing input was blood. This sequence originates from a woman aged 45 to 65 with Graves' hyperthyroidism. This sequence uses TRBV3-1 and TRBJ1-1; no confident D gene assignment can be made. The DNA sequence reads TGTGCCAGCAGCCAAATCCGCACTGAAGCTTTCTTT. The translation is CASSQIRTEAFF.